Presented here are 14 T cell receptor beta chains from one specimen sequenced in a study of high-grade serous ovarian cancer treatment subgroups (dated by TCRdb to about 2021). The protocol used for the library was the immunoSEQ multiplex PCR assay. Held by TCRdb, this immuneACCESS table contains in-frame sequences only and omits some clones. Under half of the omission traces to an unresolved V gene where checked; the cause of the rest is unknown. The sample table shows several thousand clones, and 78% are seen once. The ten largest clones represent roughly 8% of the sample. Tumor samples were collected prior to definitive surgery or chemotherapy. Sequenced material: tumor tissue. All receptors come from a human donor with high-grade serous ovarian cancer.

The rearrangement uses TRBV7-9 and TRBJ1-3; weak D call: TRBD1 (6 bases). The CDR3 has 14 residues. In germline, CDR1 is SEHNR, CDR2 FQNEAQ (reference sequence). The V gene lost 5 bases and the J gene lost 5 bases, with 13 bases spanning the gap. The CDR3 region has the DNA TGTGCCAGCAGCCCTGGACAGCGAAGAAACACCATATATTTT. Translated: CASSPGQRRNTIYF. Filled out from reference TRBV7-9 and TRBJ1-3, the complete variable domain reads DTGVSQNPRHKITKRGQNVTFRCDPISEHNRLYWYRQTLGQGPEFLTYFQNEAQLEKSRLLSDRFSAERPKGSFSTLEIQRTEQGDSAMYLCASSPGQRRNTIYFGEGSWLTVV.

The V call is TRBV13, the J call TRBJ1-2, with 8 bases matching TRBD1. The V segment lost 2 bases and the J segment 7 bases; nucleotides outside the gene matches: 6. The CDR3 runs 14 residues. CDR1 is PRHDT and CDR2 is FYEKMQ in the germline V gene (reference sequence). The CDR3 sequence is CASSLRQGAFGYTF. DNA of the CDR3: TGTGCCAGCAGCTTAAGGCAGGGGGCCTTTGGCTACACCTTC.

The chain joins TRBV10-1 to TRBJ2-7; D is possibly TRBD2 (5 bases). Germline V gene data show CDR1 as WNHNN and CDR2 as SYGVQD (reference sequence). The V end lost 3 bases, the J end lost 9 bases, and 12 bases lay between the germline ends. CDR3 length: 12 residues. The CDR3 DNA reads TGCGCCAGCAGTGACGGAGGAGTTAGGCAGTACTTC. This codes for CASSDGGVRQYF.

The genes are TRBV11-2 and TRBJ2-5; TRBD1 agrees at 10 bases. Gene TRBJ2-7 matches the end of the DNA better, so the J call may be wrong. Germline V gene sequence: CDR1 SGHAT, CDR2 FQNNGV. The CDR3 length is 14 residues. CDR3: CASSASWTGGEQYF. The CDR3 DNA sequence: TGTGCCAGCAGCGCATCCTGGACAGGGGGCGAGCAGTACTTC.

The chain links TRBV27 to TRBJ1-1; tentatively, D is TRBD1 (6 bases). This CDR3 region has 13 residues. Germline V gene lookup returns CDR1 MNHEY and CDR2 SMNVEV (reference sequence). V shed 5 bases and J shed 3 bases, with 10 bases lying between them. CDR3 loop: CASSMGADTEAFF. CDR3 coding DNA: TGTGCCAGCAGTATGGGGGCAGACACTGAAGCTTTCTTT.

V is TRBV4-2 and J is TRBJ2-3, with D perhaps assigned TRBD1 or TRBD2 (6 bases each). V shed 3 bases and J shed 2 bases, with 12 bases lying between them. CDR3 length equals 15 residues. From germline, CDR1 is LGHNA and CDR2 YNFKEQ. The chain's CDR3 is CASSQRGGLTDTQYF. CDR3 DNA: TGTGCCAGCAGCCAGAGAGGGGGACTCACAGATACGCAGTATTTT.

The J gene is TRBJ1-1, the V gene TRBV7-2; D remains ambiguous. Germline assignment: CDR1 SGHTA and CDR2 FQGNSA. Trimming removed 5 bases from V and 5 bases from J, with 18 bases in between. This CDR3 comprises 15 residues. In nucleotides, the CDR3 is TGTGCCAGCAGCGCCCTCATTGGTGGAGGAACTGAAGCTTTCTTT. This translates into CASSALIGGGTEAFF.

The genes are TRBV5-8 and TRBJ2-3; maybe TRBD2 (6 bases). Germline CDR1 SGHTS, CDR2 YDEGEE. Trimming stripped 2 bases from V and 6 bases from J, with 13 bases between. The CDR3 sequence is 14 residues long. The chain's CDR3 is CASSLELGRDTQYF. DNA for the CDR3: TGTGCCAGCAGCTTAGAGTTGGGGAGGGATACGCAGTATTTT.

The rearrangement joins TRBV14 to TRBJ1-2; D uncertain. In germline, CDR1 is SGHDN, CDR2 FVKESK. The CDR3 has 14 amino acids. V lost 4 bases and J lost 8, with 17 bases in between. The CDR3 DNA follows: TGTGCCAGCAGCCCTCAAGAGCGGATCGACGGCTACACCTTC. Protein sequence: CASSPQERIDGYTF. The complete variable domain, with remaining parts taken from reference TRBV14 and TRBJ1-2, reads EAGVTQFPSHSVIEKGQTVTLRCDPISGHDNLYWYRRVMGKEIKFLLHFVKESKQDESGMPNNRFLAERTGGTYSTLKVQPAELEDSGVYFCASSPQERIDGYTFGSGTRLTVV.

J is TRBJ1-5 and V is TRBV19; 8 bases are shared with TRBD1. Germline V gene data show CDR1 as LNHDA and CDR2 as SQIVND (reference sequence). This CDR3 spans 14 amino acids. The ends lost 5 bases at V and 11 bases at J; junction bases unmatched: 11. For the CDR3, the DNA is TGTGCCAGTAGTGACGACAGGGGCGGTAGGACCCAGCATTTT. This translates into CASSDDRGGRTQHF.

The gene calls are TRBV7-3 and TRBJ2-1, with a tentative D call TRBD2 (7 bases). There are 15 residues in the CDR3. Per the germline V gene, CDR1 is SGHTA and CDR2 is FQGTGA. V was pared by 6 bases and J by 2 bases, with 14 bases between. The CDR3, as DNA: TGTGCCAGCAGTTCCTCCGGGGGGCCCTACAATGAGCAGTTCTTC. Amino acid sequence: CASSSSGGPYNEQFF.

The rearrangement links TRBV5-8 to TRBJ2-7, with a tentative D call TRBD1 (6 bases). V lost 0 bases to trimming and J lost 5 bases, with 9 bases between them. Germline CDR1 reads SGHTS; CDR2 reads YDEGEE. This CDR3 has 13 amino acids. CDR3 in amino acids: CASSLGGPNEQYF. For the CDR3, the DNA is TGTGCCAGCAGCTTGGGGGGGCCCAACGAGCAGTACTTC.

The genes are TRBV10-1 and TRBJ2-3; the match to TRBD2 covers 14 bases. Germline trimming cut 2 bases from V and 3 bases from J; bases unmatched to any gene: 13. Germline V gene lookup returns CDR1 WNHNN and CDR2 SYGVQD (reference sequence). This CDR3 comprises 20 residues. The CDR3 loop is CASSETLTLGTSGGTDTQYF. In nucleotides, the CDR3 is TGCGCCAGCAGTGAGACCCTAACCCTTGGGACTAGCGGGGGAACAGATACGCAGTATTTT.

The chain combines TRBV7-2 with TRBJ2-4; 7 bases align to TRBD2. Germline trimming cut 3 bases from V and 11 bases from J; bases unmatched to any gene: 4. The CDR3 runs to 12 residues. The germline V gene has CDR1 SGHTA and CDR2 FQGNSA. CDR3 amino acids: CASSFRRGVQYF. CDR3 in DNA: TGTGCCAGCAGCTTTAGACGGGGGGTTCAGTACTTC.